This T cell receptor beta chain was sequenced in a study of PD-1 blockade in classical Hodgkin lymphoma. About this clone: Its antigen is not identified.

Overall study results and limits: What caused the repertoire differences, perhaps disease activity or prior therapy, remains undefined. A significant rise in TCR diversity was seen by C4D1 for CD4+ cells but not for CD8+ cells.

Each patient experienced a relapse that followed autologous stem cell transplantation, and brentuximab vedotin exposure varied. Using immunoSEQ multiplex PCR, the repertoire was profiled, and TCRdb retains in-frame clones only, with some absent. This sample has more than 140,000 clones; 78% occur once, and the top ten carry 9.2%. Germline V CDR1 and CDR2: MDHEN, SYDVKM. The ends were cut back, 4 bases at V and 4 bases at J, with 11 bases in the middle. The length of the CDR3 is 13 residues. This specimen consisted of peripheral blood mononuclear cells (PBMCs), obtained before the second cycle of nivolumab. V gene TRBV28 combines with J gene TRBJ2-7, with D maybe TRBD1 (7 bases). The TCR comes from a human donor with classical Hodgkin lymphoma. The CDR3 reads CASSSTGRYEQYF. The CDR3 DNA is TGTGCCAGCAGTTCGACAGGGAGGTACGAGCAGTACTTC.